This T cell receptor beta chain was observed in a study of blood T cells in healthy people across ages. Regarding the study as a whole: Long-lived donors carried more naive CD4+ cells and greater diversity than aged donors.

J was trimmed by 4 bases and V by 7 bases; bases with no gene match: 6. CDR1 is SQVTM, CDR2 ANQGSEA, per germline. CDR3 length: 13 residues. Next came a second PCR, run for about 7 to 12 cycles, which used a sample-barcoded 5' primer along with a J-beta primer mix. Each CDR3 protein gets one entry after TCRdb re-called the 5' RACE reads with MiXCR. In the table there are approximately 940,000 distinct CDR3 sequences, around 48% of which are singletons. Only a few counts were recorded for this clonotype. Its antigen is not identified. The rearrangement uses TRBV29-1 and TRBJ1-4; TRBD1 aligns across 7 bases. The specimen sequenced was blood. This TCR came from a man aged 30 to 39 in good health. The CDR3 region is CSAATGSNEKLFF. The DNA for the CDR3 is TGCAGCGCAGCGACAGGGAGTAATGAAAAACTGTTTTTT. Supplemented by reference TRBV29-1 and TRBJ1-4, the full variable domain reads SAVISQKPSRDICQRGTSLTIQCQVDSQVTMMFWYRQQPGQSLTLIATANQGSEATYESGFVIDKFPISRPNLTFSTLTVSNMSPEDSSIYLCSAATGSNEKLFFGSGTQLSVL.